The 30 T cell receptor beta chains given below trace back to one sample, sequenced in a study of shared clonotypes between healthy human individuals. Some clones are missing from TCRdb's copy, which holds only in-frame ones; the method was immunoSEQ multiplex PCR. The sample yields roughly 1.4 million clones, approximately 98.5% seen once. Material for sequencing was naive CD4+ T cells sorted from blood. Subset reported: CD45RA+ positively selected. These receptors were collected from a man under 40 in good health.

The chain uses TRBV7-6 and TRBJ2-3; 9 bases fit TRBD1. In germline, CDR1 is SGHVS, CDR2 FNYEAQ. V dropped 3 bases and J dropped 4; count of bases not matched to a gene: 5. The CDR3 contains 15 residues. CDR3 sequence (DNA): TGTGCCAGCAGCTTGAAGGGACAGGGTGCAGATACGCAGTATTTT. Its protein product is CASSLKGQGADTQYF.

As for this clone: Other DNA sequences in this specimen translate into the identical CDR3. This chain connects TRBV5-1 to TRBJ1-1, with a possible D match to TRBD1 (6 bases). Germline CDR1 reads SGHRS; CDR2 reads YFSETQ. V lost 4 bases and J lost 0, with 13 bases in between. The CDR3 is 15 amino acids. CDR3 in amino acids: CASSLGQILNTEAFF. The CDR3, as DNA: TGCGCCAGCAGCCTAGGACAGATTTTGAACACTGAAGCTTTCTTT.

V usage is TRBV19 and J usage is TRBJ1-3; 8 nucleotides agree with TRBD1. V was pared by 2 bases and J by 3 bases, with 3 bases of the junction left unmatched. Germline CDR1 reads LNHDA; CDR2 reads SQIVND (reference sequence). The CDR3 sequence is 15 residues long. As DNA, the CDR3 is TGTGCCAGTAGTATACAGGGGGCGGGTGGAAACACCATATATTTT. As protein: CASSIQGAGGNTIYF.

The count of this clone is one. V usage is TRBV5-1 and J usage is TRBJ1-2; possibly TRBD1 for D (5 bases). The V and J ends lost 4 bases and 4 bases respectively, with 14 bases between them. The CDR3 spans 14 residues. Germline V gene sequence: CDR1 SGHRS, CDR2 YFSETQ. CDR3 bases: TGCGCCAGCAGCGTGGGGACCGCACTCTATGGCTACACCTTC. Amino acid sequence: CASSVGTALYGYTF.

The table lists this clone with a count of one. The chain recombines TRBV10-1 with TRBJ2-3; 11 bases align to TRBD2. V lost 4 bases, J lost 1 base, and 4 bases stayed unmatched. Germline V CDR1 and CDR2: WNHNN, SYGVQD (reference sequence). The CDR3 spans 16 residues. CDR3 region: CASSVGTSGRTDTQYF. CDR3 in DNA: TGCGCCAGCAGTGTAGGGACTAGCGGACGCACAGATACGCAGTATTTT.

This rearrangement joins TRBV9 to TRBJ1-2, with TRBD1 identical over 11 bases. Germline V gene data show CDR1 as SGDLS and CDR2 as YYNGEE. The V and J ends lost 3 bases and 7 bases, in that order; junction bases with no gene match: 5. This CDR3 comprises 14 residues. This CDR3 reads CASSAGQGAFGYTF. The CDR3 bases are TGTGCCAGCAGCGCTGGACAGGGGGCTTTTGGCTACACCTTC.

This chain joins TRBV5-1 and TRBJ2-7, with D possibly matching TRBD2 (5 bases). Trimming removed 6 bases at V and 0 bases at J, with 13 bases between. The germline gives CDR1 SGHRS, CDR2 YFSETQ. The CDR3 is 14 residues long. The CDR3 sequence: CASKEEAVSYEQYF. DNA of the CDR3: TGCGCCAGCAAAGAAGAAGCGGTCTCCTACGAGCAGTACTTC. Full variable domain (missing parts from reference TRBV5-1 and TRBJ2-7): KAGVTQTPRYLIKTRGQQVTLSCSPISGHRSVSWYQQTPGQGLQFLFEYFSETQRNKGNFPGRFSGRQFSNSRSEMNVSTLELGDSALYLCASKEEAVSYEQYFGPGTRLTVT.

V and J are TRBV5-5 and TRBJ1-4, with 7 positions matching TRBD1. V lost 0 bases to trimming and J lost 7 bases; unmatched junction nucleotides: 6. CDR1 is SGHKS, CDR2 YYEKEE, per germline (reference sequence). The CDR3 sequence is 15 residues long. CDR3 nucleotide sequence: TGTGCCAGCAGCTTGGACAGGGGCGGTGGTGAAAAACTGTTTTTT. As protein: CASSLDRGGGEKLFF.

This chain links TRBV14 with TRBJ2-7; perhaps TRBD2 as D (6 bases). The CDR3 extends over 13 amino acids. V was clipped by 4 bases and J by 7 bases, with 14 bases between them. Germline assignment: CDR1 SGHDN and CDR2 FVKESK. This chain's CDR3 is CASSPGLRREQYF. The CDR3 DNA reads TGTGCCAGCAGCCCCGGACTACGGAGGGAGCAGTACTTC.

V gene TRBV10-1 combines with J gene TRBJ2-7; 10 bases line up with TRBD2. Germline CDR1 and CDR2: WNHNN and SYGVQD (reference sequence). With V trimmed by 2 bases and J by 4 bases, 8 bases remained unmatched. The CDR3 is 16 residues long. This CDR3 reads CASSETNGLAVYEQYF. CDR3 coding DNA: TGCGCCAGCAGTGAGACCAATGGACTAGCGGTGTACGAGCAGTACTTC.

The rearrangement uses TRBV7-9 and TRBJ2-3; D perhaps matches TRBD2 (6 bases). Trimming left V 1 base short and J 0 bases short, with 11 bases between. Germline loops: CDR1 SEHNR, CDR2 FQNEAQ (reference sequence). The CDR3 loop spans 16 amino acids. The CDR3 DNA sequence: TGTGCCAGCAGCTTAGGGGTAGCGGTTAGCACAGATACGCAGTATTTT. Translation gives CASSLGVAVSTDTQYF.

This chain joins TRBV7-2 and TRBJ2-7, with 10 positions matching TRBD2. Germline values: CDR1 SGHTA, CDR2 FQGNSA. Losses at the gene ends were 0 bases for V and 2 bases for J; bases not matched to a gene: 22. The CDR3 consists of 22 residues. In DNA, the CDR3 is TGTGCCAGCAGCTTAGCGGGTTGGGATCGGGCCCCACTAGCGGGAAATCCCTACGAGCAGTACTTC. This sequence encodes CASSLAGWDRAPLAGNPYEQYF.

The V and J genes are TRBV5-4 and TRBJ2-2; D might be TRBD2 (6 bases). V was pared by 0 bases and J by 4 bases, with 22 bases between. Germline lookup yields CDR1 SGHNT and CDR2 YYREEE (reference sequence). The CDR3 runs 19 residues. CDR3 amino acids: CASSLVRWDSYRPTGELFF. Here the CDR3 DNA reads TGTGCCAGCAGCTTGGTGAGGTGGGACTCCTACCGCCCCACCGGGGAGCTGTTTTTT.

V is TRBV12-5 and J is TRBJ1-1; tentatively, D is TRBD1 (5 bases). The V end was cut by 5 bases, the J end by 10 bases, with 11 bases between. The CDR3 runs 11 residues. Germline assignment: CDR1 LGHNT and CDR2 FRNRAP. In DNA, the CDR3 is TGTGCTAGTGGTCTACAGGAGGGAGCTTTCTTT. Its protein is CASGLQEGAFF.

The chain uses TRBV30 and TRBJ1-2; D gene unclear. V shed 8 bases and J shed 7 bases, with 17 bases lying between them. This CDR3 has 12 amino acids. The germline gives CDR1 GTSNPN, CDR2 SVGIG (reference sequence). In DNA, the CDR3 is TGTGCCAGTGCGCGGGTAGAGGGTGGCTACACCTTC. Protein product: CASARVEGGYTF. The full variable domain, in which reference TRBV30 and TRBJ1-2 provide the parts outside the CDR3, is SQTIHQWPATLVQPVGSPLSLECTVEGTSNPNLYWYRQAAGRGLQLLFYSVGIGQISSEVPQNLSASRPQDRQFILSSKKLLLSDSGFYLCASARVEGGYTFGSGTRLTVV.

The chain recombines TRBV28 with TRBJ1-1; 8 bases are shared with TRBD1. Per germline, CDR1 MDHEN and CDR2 SYDVKM. Unmatched junction bases numbered 6, after V lost 0 bases and J lost 6 bases. The length of the CDR3 is 15 residues. The CDR3 DNA follows: TGTGCCAGCAGTTTATGGGACAGGGCGAGCGCTGAAGCTTTCTTT. Translating gives CASSLWDRASAEAFF.

The chain recombines TRBV7-9 with TRBJ1-1; unclear D gene. The CDR3 loop spans 14 amino acids. V shed 5 bases and J shed 1 base, with 11 bases lying between them. The germline V gene encodes CDR1 SEHNR and CDR2 FQNEAQ (reference sequence). Written as DNA, the CDR3 is TGTGCCAGCAGCCTCATAGGCACGAACACTGAAGCTTTCTTT. Encoded protein: CASSLIGTNTEAFF.

This chain links TRBV5-8 with TRBJ2-2; D not certain. Deletions cut 5 bases from V and 1 base from J, with 9 bases between. The CDR3 is 14 amino acids. From germline, CDR1 is SGHTS and CDR2 YDEGEE. The CDR3 sequence is CASSFDKNTGELFF. The CDR3 nucleotides read TGTGCCAGCAGTTTTGACAAGAACACCGGGGAGCTGTTTTTT.

The rearrangement links TRBV11-2 to TRBJ1-1; D gene uncertain. Deletions cut 3 bases from V and 4 bases from J, with 9 bases between. Germline values: CDR1 SGHAT, CDR2 FQNNGV. This CDR3 is built from 13 residues. DNA of the CDR3: TGTGCCAGCAGCTTCCCCAAGTCCACTGAAGCTTTCTTT. Translated: CASSFPKSTEAFF.

The chain couples TRBV7-9 to TRBJ1-1; 10 bases align to TRBD1. Germline-derived CDR1 and CDR2 are SEHNR and FQNEAQ (reference sequence). The V gene end was trimmed by 5 bases and the J gene end by 6 bases; junction bases not matched to a gene: 6. The CDR3 loop spans 14 amino acids. CDR3 loop: CASSGPTGGSEAFF. CDR3 nucleotide sequence: TGTGCCAGCAGCGGGCCGACAGGGGGCTCTGAAGCTTTCTTT.

V usage is TRBV18 and J usage is TRBJ1-3, with D perhaps matching TRBD1 (5 bases). V gave up 3 bases and J gave up 2 bases, with 11 bases separating them. Germline V gene lookup returns CDR1 KGHSH and CDR2 LQKENI. This CDR3 contains 15 residues. In nucleotides, the CDR3 is TGTGCCAGCTCACCGCCGGGGGTCGCTGGAAACACCATATATTTT. This gives the protein CASSPPGVAGNTIYF.

The CDR3 nucleotides are TGTGCCAGTAGTATAGGGCATAGCTACGAGCAGTACTTC. This translates into CASSIGHSYEQYF. This sequence joins TRBV19 and TRBJ2-7, with D uncertain. V lost 1 base and J lost 3, with 7 bases in between. CDR1 and CDR2 (germline): LNHDA, SQIVND (reference sequence). The CDR3 sequence is 13 residues long.

The rearrangement joins TRBV5-1 to TRBJ2-3, with TRBD1 matching over 8 bases. The CDR3 runs 16 residues. Germline V gene lookup returns CDR1 SGHRS and CDR2 YFSETQ. After removal of 4 bases from V and 6 bases from J, the junction contained 13 bases not matched to a gene. The CDR3 DNA sequence: TGCGCCAGCAGCACCACGGACAGGGTTGATTTGGATACGCAGTATTTT. Residues: CASSTTDRVDLDTQYF.

The CDR3 region is CASSRTETYQETQYF. The CDR3 DNA reads TGTGCCAGCAGTCGGACAGAGACGTACCAAGAGACCCAGTACTTC. The rearrangement uses TRBV6-5 and TRBJ2-5; a weak D match, TRBD1 (6 bases). The V gene lost 5 bases and the J gene lost 0 bases, with 13 bases spanning the gap. Germline lookup yields CDR1 MNHEY and CDR2 SVGAGI. The CDR3 has 15 amino acids.

The chain has TRBV18 and TRBJ2-7; 8 bases match TRBD1. In germline, CDR1 is KGHSH, CDR2 LQKENI. The ends lost 2 bases at V and 7 bases at J; junction bases unmatched: 10. The CDR3 sequence is 15 residues long. The CDR3 here is CASSPGQGAREEQYF. The CDR3 bases are TGTGCCAGCTCACCAGGGCAGGGGGCCCGAGAAGAGCAGTACTTC.

The rearrangement joins TRBV14 to TRBJ2-3; D is perhaps TRBD1 or TRBD2 (5 bases each). This CDR3 spans 14 amino acids. Germline CDR1 and CDR2: SGHDN and FVKESK. V gave up 4 bases and J gave up 7 bases, with 15 bases separating them. The DNA for the CDR3 is TGTGCCAGCAGCCCATTGACCCCGGGGCATACGCAGTATTTT. Its protein is CASSPLTPGHTQYF.

The gene calls are TRBV9 and TRBJ2-3; 12 nucleotides align to TRBD2. Germline V gives CDR1 SGDLS, CDR2 YYNGEE. CDR3 size: 18 residues. V shed 4 bases, J shed 0 bases, and the junction held 9 bases outside the gene matches. CDR3 sequence: CASSSGTSGYSSTDTQYF. CDR3 bases: TGTGCCAGCAGCTCAGGGACTAGCGGGTATTCTAGCACAGATACGCAGTATTTT.

The chain combines TRBV5-1 with TRBJ2-5, with a tentative D call TRBD2 (5 bases). The CDR3 contains 16 residues. V lost 1 base, J lost 4 bases, and 17 bases lay in between. In germline, CDR1 is SGHRS, CDR2 YFSETQ. CDR3 nucleotides: TGCGCCAGCAGCTTGAACGCAGGAGGAAAACCAGAGACCCAGTACTTC. Translation gives CASSLNAGGKPETQYF. The full variable domain, in which reference TRBV5-1 and TRBJ2-5 provide the parts outside the CDR3, is KAGVTQTPRYLIKTRGQQVTLSCSPISGHRSVSWYQQTPGQGLQFLFEYFSETQRNKGNFPGRFSGRQFSNSRSEMNVSTLELGDSALYLCASSLNAGGKPETQYFGPGTRLLVL.

V is TRBV5-1 and J is TRBJ1-2; 7 nucleotides line up with TRBD1. The germline V gene encodes CDR1 SGHRS and CDR2 YFSETQ. V dropped 3 bases and J dropped 5; count of bases not matched to a gene: 7. This CDR3 region has 14 residues. As DNA, the CDR3 is TGCGCCAGCAGCTCGGGACAGATGTTTTATGGCTACACCTTC. Translation: CASSSGQMFYGYTF.

The chain joins TRBV19 to TRBJ1-2, with TRBD1 identical over 8 bases. CDR3 length: 13 amino acids. Trimming removed 7 bases from V and 4 bases from J; junction bases left unmatched: 5. Per the germline V gene, CDR1 is LNHDA and CDR2 is SQIVND (reference sequence). The chain's CDR3 is CASNRGQGYGYTF. CDR3 sequence (DNA): TGTGCCAGTAACCGCGGACAGGGCTATGGCTACACCTTC.